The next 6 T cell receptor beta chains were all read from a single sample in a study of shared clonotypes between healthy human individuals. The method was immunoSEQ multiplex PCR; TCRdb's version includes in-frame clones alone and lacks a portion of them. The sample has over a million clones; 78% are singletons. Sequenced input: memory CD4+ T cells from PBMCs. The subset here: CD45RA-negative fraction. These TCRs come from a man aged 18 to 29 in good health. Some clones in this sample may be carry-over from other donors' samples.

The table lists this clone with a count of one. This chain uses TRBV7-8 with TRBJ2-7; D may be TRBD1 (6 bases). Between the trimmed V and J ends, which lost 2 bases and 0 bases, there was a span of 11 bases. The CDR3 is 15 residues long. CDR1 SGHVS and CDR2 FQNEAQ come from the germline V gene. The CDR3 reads CASSLKTGTSYEQYF. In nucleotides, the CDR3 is TGTGCCAGCAGCTTAAAGACAGGTACCTCCTACGAGCAGTACTTC. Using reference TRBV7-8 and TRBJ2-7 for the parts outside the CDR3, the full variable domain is GAGVSQSPRYKVAKRGQDVALRCDPISGHVSLFWYQQALGQGPEFLTYFQNEAQLDKSGLPSDRFFAERPEGSVSTLKIQRTQQEDSAVYLCASSLKTGTSYEQYFGPGTRLTVT.

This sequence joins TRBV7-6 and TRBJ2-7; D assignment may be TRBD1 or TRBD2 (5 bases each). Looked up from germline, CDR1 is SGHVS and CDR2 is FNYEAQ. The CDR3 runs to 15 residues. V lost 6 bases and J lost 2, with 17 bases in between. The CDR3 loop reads CASSVGTEVTYEQYF. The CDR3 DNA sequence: TGTGCCAGCAGTGTAGGGACGGAGGTCACCTACGAGCAGTACTTC.

CDR3 loop: CASSLVGGRAPYEQYF. CDR3 in DNA: TGTGCCAGCAGCTTAGTTGGAGGGAGGGCCCCCTACGAGCAGTACTTC. V usage is TRBV7-2 and J usage is TRBJ2-7, with TRBD2 matching 7 bases. Trimming at V came to 1 base and at J to 2 bases, leaving 8 bases not matched to a gene. This CDR3 has 16 amino acids. Germline V gives CDR1 SGHTA, CDR2 FQGNSA.

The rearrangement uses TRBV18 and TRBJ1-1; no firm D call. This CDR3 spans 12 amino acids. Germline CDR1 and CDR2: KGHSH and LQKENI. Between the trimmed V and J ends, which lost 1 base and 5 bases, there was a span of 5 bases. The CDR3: CASSPLATEAFF. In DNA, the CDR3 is TGTGCCAGCTCACCACTGGCGACTGAAGCTTTCTTT.

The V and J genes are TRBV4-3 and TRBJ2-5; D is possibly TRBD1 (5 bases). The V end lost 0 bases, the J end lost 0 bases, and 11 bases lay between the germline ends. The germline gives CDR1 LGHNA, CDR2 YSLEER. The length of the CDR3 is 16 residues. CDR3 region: CASSQDYLTDQETQYF. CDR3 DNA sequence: TGCGCCAGCAGCCAAGATTATTTGACAGACCAAGAGACCCAGTACTTC.

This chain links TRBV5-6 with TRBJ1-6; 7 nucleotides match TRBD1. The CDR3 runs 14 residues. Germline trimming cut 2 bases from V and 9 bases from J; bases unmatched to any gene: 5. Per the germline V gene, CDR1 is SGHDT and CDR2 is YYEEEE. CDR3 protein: CASSFRGEGSPLHF. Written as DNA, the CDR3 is TGTGCCAGCAGCTTCAGGGGGGAAGGTTCACCCCTCCACTTT.